The clone carrying this TCR beta chain was counted only a few times. Its specificity is not known. This record comes from a study of T cells in Graves' hyperthyroidism and ophthalmopathy. Trimming took off 11 bases at V and 1 base at J, with 11 bases between the two ends. CDR1 and CDR2 (germline): SGHTA, FQGTGA. The CDR3 is made up of 13 amino acids. RNA transcripts were the template for amplifying TCR beta CDR3 regions. HTBI primers were employed in a first-round RT-PCR of the TCR CDR3. Using its own MiXCR run on the multiplex PCR reads, TCRdb lists one record per CDR3 protein. The table lists roughly 580,000 distinct CDR3 sequences, around 45% of them singletons. Newly diagnosed hyperthyroidism, duration under 2 months, in patients aged 18 to 65. Patients showing uncontrolled infection, other autoimmune disease, pregnancy or lactation were ineligible. General study points: Ophthalmopathy cases were set apart from stable hyperthyroidism by a 13 V-J model. Most thyroid clonotypes expanded above 0.001 appeared in blood too.

Sequencing was carried out using peripheral blood or thyroid tissue (not recorded which). This sequence was found in a young woman with Graves' hyperthyroidism. The rearrangement joins TRBV7-3 to TRBJ2-2; D remains unclear. CDR3 residues: CASEGGNTGELFF. The CDR3 coding sequence is TGTGCCTCGGAAGGTGGGAACACCGGGGAGCTGTTTTTT.